The clone carrying this TCR beta chain was picked up many times. What it binds is not known. Regarding time point: pre-sensitization, week 0. Treatment here: therapeutic diphenylcyclopropenone sensitization with weekly scalp DPC. Unseparated into fractions, whole blood served as the source from which total RNA was extracted. Patches went on only after blood had been drawn each time. During construction of the library, unique molecular identifiers were attached to individual cDNA molecules for quantitative, reproducible TCR counting. Using its own MiXCR run on the RACE reads, TCRdb lists one record per CDR3 protein. The data show roughly 56,000 distinct CDR3 sequences, roughly 10% seen once. The data originate from a study of human T cells and chemical hapten exposure. Study-wide background: Throughout the roughly 25-week study, diphenylcyclopropenone was applied weekly to the patients' scalps.

Study-wide results and caveats: DPC sensitization produced no change in TCRs with frequency above 1 in 1000.

CDR1 is DFQATT and CDR2 is SNEGSKA in the germline V gene (reference sequence). The V segment lost 2 bases and the J segment 3 bases; nucleotides outside the gene matches: 12. The CDR3 loop spans 17 amino acids. The rearrangement joins TRBV20-1 to TRBJ2-3; 9 bases map to TRBD1. The specimen was whole blood, collected in connection with sensitization to the hapten diphenylcyclopropenone (DPC). The TCR originated in a woman aged 25 to 39 with alopecia areata. Some clones in this sample may be carry-over from other donors' samples. The CDR3 sequence is CSARKRIGDRATDTQYF. The CDR3 nucleotides read TGCAGTGCTAGAAAGCGTATAGGGGACAGGGCAACAGATACGCAGTATTTT.